This is a list of T cell receptor beta chains from one sample in a study of T cell responses to AZD1222 COVID-19 vaccine. Profiled with immunoSEQ multiplex PCR; TCRdb holds only in-frame clones, not every one. In the table there are approximately 110,000 clones, about 90% of which are singletons. The sample here was peripheral blood, taken on day 0 of AZD1222 vaccination. These receptor sequences come from an adult in good health. The CDR3 runs from the conserved cysteine through the conserved F or W. The D gene is left open where the match is weak. A row's size may be missing; if present it is once, few, many or a size class.

v_gene	abundance	len	d_gene	j_gene	CDR3nt	CDR3aa
TRBV6-5	.	15	.	TRBJ2-7	TGTGCCAGCAGTTTCTCGGGACACCTTTCCTACGAGCAGTACTTC	CASSFSGHLSYEQYF
TRBV2	.	14	TRBD1	TRBJ2-7	TGTGCCAGCAGTGAAGCGGGACAGGGCTACGAGCAGTACTTC	CASSEAGQGYEQYF
TRBV5-5	.	13	.	TRBJ1-2	TGTGCCAGCAGCATAGGGGGTGAGCGAGGCTACACCTTC	CASSIGGERGYTF
TRBV7-8	.	13	.	TRBJ1-4	TGTGCCAGCAGCTTAGGCATTAATGAAAAACTGTTTTTT	CASSLGINEKLFF
TRBV18	.	15	TRBD2	TRBJ2-1	TGTGCCAGCTCACCAGCTAGCGGGAGGGGTAATGAGCAGTTCTTC	CASSPASGRGNEQFF
TRBV7-3	.	16	TRBD1	TRBJ1-1	TGTGCCAGCAGCTTAACTCCGGACAGGGGTGGCACTGAAGCTTTCTTT	CASSLTPDRGGTEAFF
TRBV19	.	14	.	TRBJ1-1	TGTGCCAGTAGAGACAGGCCCGGCGACACTGAAGCTTTCTTT	CASRDRPGDTEAFF
TRBV5-1	.	14	TRBD1	TRBJ1-2	TGCGCCAGCAGCTTGGGGGACAGGACCCATGGCTACACCTTC	CASSLGDRTHGYTF
TRBV6-6	once	16	.	TRBJ1-2	TGTGCCAGCAGTTACACAGGGACAAAAGCTAACTATGGCTACACCTTC	CASSYTGTKANYGYTF
TRBV7-2	.	15	.	TRBJ2-7	TGTGCCAGCAGCCCGTCCTGGGGGGAGGGGGTTGAGCAGTACTTC	CASSPSWGEGVEQYF
TRBV2	once	11	.	TRBJ2-1	TGTGCCAGCAGCCGACTCAATGAGCAGTTCTTC	CASSRLNEQFF
TRBV2	.	14	TRBD1	TRBJ1-2	TGTGCCAGCAGCCCTCGACAGGGTAGCTATGGCTACACCTTC	CASSPRQGSYGYTF
TRBV12-3/TRBV12-4	.	12	.	TRBJ2-7	TGTGCCAGCAGGCTAGAGCCATACGAGCAGTACTTC	CASRLEPYEQYF
TRBV18	.	15	.	TRBJ1-1	TGTGCCAGCTCCCCCGGTAGGACACGGAACACTGAAGCTTTCTTT	CASSPGRTRNTEAFF
TRBV2	.	12	.	TRBJ2-5	TGTGCCAGCAGTGAATCGGGGGAGACCCAGTACTTC	CASSESGETQYF
TRBV19	.	15	.	TRBJ1-6	TGTGCCAGTAGTATAAACACGCGGTCTGGGTCACCCCTCCACTTT	CASSINTRSGSPLHF
TRBV28	.	14	.	TRBJ1-5	TGTGCCAGCAGTTTATTGTGGGGTAATCAGCCCCAGCATTTT	CASSLLWGNQPQHF
TRBV21-1	.	14	.	TRBJ2-7	TGTGCCGGCTCAAGAGCGGGAGGGCCAAACGAGCAGTACTTC	CAGSRAGGPNEQYF
TRBV13	few	13	.	TRBJ2-7	TGTGCCAGCAGCCGGGGGACCTCCTACGAGCAGTACTTC	CASSRGTSYEQYF
TRBV12-5	.	13	.	TRBJ1-5	TGTGCTAGTGGTTTGGAATGGGGTCAGCCCCAGCATTTT	CASGLEWGQPQHF
TRBV5-1	.	13	.	TRBJ1-2	TGCGCCAGCAGCTTGGACCAGGGCAGGGACTACACCTTC	CASSLDQGRDYTF
TRBV12-3/TRBV12-4	once	13	.	TRBJ2-1	TGTGCCAGCAGTTTTGAGACTAGAAATGAGCAGTTCTTC	CASSFETRNEQFF
TRBV2	.	14	.	TRBJ1-4	TGTGCCAGCAGTGAAGCCTCCGGGAATGAAAAACTGTTTTTT	CASSEASGNEKLFF
TRBV19	.	13	TRBD1	TRBJ1-1	TGTGCCAGTAGCCAACGACAGGGCGCTGAAGCTTTCTTT	CASSQRQGAEAFF
TRBV11-2	.	18	TRBD2	TRBJ2-1	TGTGCCAGCAGCTTAAATGGCGGGAGGAGGTTAAGGGACAATGAGCAGTTCTTC	CASSLNGGRRLRDNEQFF